This T cell receptor (beta chain) originates from a study of CD8 T cells in Susac syndrome. Looked up from germline, CDR1 is LNHNV and CDR2 is YYDKDF (reference sequence). CDR3 length equals 15 residues. The trim removed 4 bases at V and 3 bases at J, leaving 5 bases unmatched. An input of roughly 0.5 to 1 ug of RNA was subjected to reverse transcription using random hexamers. TCRdb independently ran MiXCR on the immunoSEQ multiplex PCR reads; one entry per CDR3 protein. The data show some 150,000 distinct CDR3 sequences, 85% to 95% seen once. Sequences were obtained from CD4+ T cells from PBMCs. The receptor was derived from a human donor with Susac syndrome. The chain joins TRBV15 to TRBJ2-3, with 9 bases matching TRBD2. The CDR3 DNA is TGTGCCACCAGCAAGGTAGCGGGGGTGACAGATACGCAGTATTTT. Translated: CATSKVAGVTDTQYF.